The text below deals with one T cell receptor (beta chain). Its target is unknown. This specimen comes from a study of shared clonotypes between healthy human individuals. Overall study findings and caveats: Naive subsets, compared against memory subsets, generally had larger estimated richness values.

Naive CD8 cells comprised CD45RO-negative, CCR7-positively selected cells, excluding terminally differentiated effector memory CD45RA+ cells. Libraries were prepared by immunoSEQ multiplex PCR; TCRdb keeps only in-frame clonotypes and omits some of them. In the table there are approximately 720,000 clones, under 95% of which are singletons. The CDR3 consists of 18 residues. The germline V gene encodes CDR1 MDHEN and CDR2 SYDVKM. V shed 8 bases and J 0 bases; nucleotides not matched to a gene: 12. Sequenced material: naive CD8+ T cells sorted from blood. V gene TRBV28 combines with J gene TRBJ2-3; 12 bases align to TRBD2. The receptor's source is a man aged 25 to 45 in good health. CDR3 residues: CASGTGTSGYDSTDTQYF. The CDR3 DNA sequence: TGTGCCAGCGGAACCGGGACTAGCGGGTACGATAGCACAGATACGCAGTATTTT.